The rows below give T cell receptor beta chains drawn from one sample of a study of beta chain features in type 1 diabetes. Data came from immunoSEQ multiplex PCR; TCRdb stores just in-frame clones and leaves some out. Among nearly 700,000 clones listed, roughly 12% were seen once. Material for sequencing was naive CD4+ T cells from blood. All receptors come from a young man with type 1 diabetes. CDR3s include the opening cysteine and the closing phenylalanine or tryptophan. D genes are given only for firm matches. The size of a clone is reported for some rows only, either as once, few or many, or as a class for expanded clones.

V gene,clone size,J gene,D gene,CDR3 protein,CDR3 DNA
TRBV30,few,TRBJ2-1,TRBD2,CAWSAGGNEQFF,TGTGCCTGGAGTGCGGGGGGGAATGAGCAGTTCTTC
TRBV7-9,few,TRBJ2-7,.,CASSWAPARYEQYF,TGTGCCAGCAGCTGGGCCCCAGCCCGTTACGAGCAGTACTTC
TRBV9,.,TRBJ2-3,.,CASSPTGQGNADTQYF,TGTGCCAGCAGCCCCACCGGGCAGGGGAACGCGGATACGCAGTATTTT
TRBV30,.,TRBJ1-2,.,CAWSVMGVGYTF,TGTGCCTGGAGTGTTATGGGGGTTGGCTACACCTTC
TRBV6-1,.,TRBJ2-3,TRBD2,CASRPGLAGADTQYF,TGTGCCAGCAGACCCGGACTAGCGGGAGCAGATACGCAGTATTTT
TRBV29-1,.,TRBJ2-1,TRBD2,CSVEDSGRGGLYNEQFF,TGCAGCGTTGAAGATTCGGGTCGGGGGGGCCTCTACAATGAGCAGTTCTTC
TRBV29-1,.,TRBJ2-1,.,CSVERGSSLYNEQFF,TGCAGCGTTGAAAGGGGATCGTCCCTCTACAATGAGCAGTTCTTC
TRBV5-1,few,TRBJ2-5,.,CASSLRGEALETQYF,TGCGCCAGCAGCCTCAGGGGGGAAGCTCTGGAGACCCAGTACTTC
TRBV4-1,.,TRBJ2-5,.,CASSLQSGATGETQYF,TGCGCCAGCAGCCTCCAATCGGGGGCAACCGGGGAGACCCAGTACTTC
TRBV27,.,TRBJ2-7,TRBD1,CASSLRTGPYEQYF,TGTGCCAGCAGTCTCCGGACAGGGCCCTACGAGCAGTACTTC
TRBV9,few,TRBJ1-2,.,CASSVAEAGGYTF,TGTGCCAGCAGCGTAGCTGAGGCCGGCGGCTACACCTTC
TRBV4-1,few,TRBJ2-6,.,CASSQADTNSGANVLTF,TGCGCCAGCAGCCAAGCCGACACCAACTCTGGGGCCAACGTCCTGACTTTC
TRBV18,few,TRBJ2-7,.,CASSPGREQYF,TGTGCCAGCTCACCGGGCCGCGAGCAGTACTTC
TRBV5-6,few,TRBJ1-2,.,CASSLGAGDNYGYTF,TGTGCCAGCAGCTTGGGGGCAGGAGATAACTATGGCTACACCTTC
TRBV4-1,.,TRBJ1-1,.,CASSQDRWGQGDEAFF,TGCGCCAGCAGCCAAGATCGGTGGGGGCAGGGAGATGAAGCTTTCTTT
TRBV18,.,TRBJ1-5,.,CASSGTTDQPQHF,TGTGCCAGCTCGGGGACAACAGATCAGCCCCAGCATTTT
TRBV25-1,.,TRBJ1-4,TRBD1,CASSGQTGGEKLFF,TGTGCCAGCAGTGGACAAACAGGGGGGGAAAAACTGTTTTTT
TRBV4-1,.,TRBJ2-3,TRBD1,CASSQGKSLSGGVDTQYF,TGCGCCAGCAGCCAAGGAAAGTCCTTGTCAGGGGGTGTAGATACGCAGTATTTT
TRBV19,.,TRBJ2-5,.,CASSIGHQQETQYF,TGTGCCAGTAGTATCGGTCACCAGCAAGAGACCCAGTACTTC
TRBV7-9,.,TRBJ1-5,TRBD1,CASSFTGTGEGNQPQHF,TGTGCCAGCAGCTTCACCGGGACAGGGGAGGGCAATCAGCCCCAGCATTTT
TRBV2,few,TRBJ1-2,.,CASSGPGHNYGYTF,TGTGCCAGCAGTGGTCCAGGCCACAACTATGGCTACACCTTC
TRBV2,.,TRBJ1-6,.,CASSNVNSPLHF,TGTGCCAGCAGTAACGTTAATTCACCCCTCCACTTT
TRBV18,.,TRBJ1-5,.,CASSPGNDNQPQHF,TGTGCCAGCTCACCTGGGAACGACAATCAGCCCCAGCATTTT